This T cell receptor beta chain originates from a study of Ad26.COV2.S vaccination and SARS-CoV-2 variants. Study-level background: In the COV1001 trial, the donor was in the Ad26.COV2.S arm.

About this clone itself: No antigen is known for it.

Produced via immunoSEQ multiplex PCR; TCRdb's table is partial and in-frame only. Of a few hundred thousand clones listed, roughly 90% are singletons. The treatment here: 15 to 20 received Ad26.COV2.S at low or high dose, single or two shots; several received placebo; per-sample allocation not given. Sampling was done on day 63 after the first vaccine or placebo injection. The vaccine antigen was prefusion-stabilized Wuhan SARS-CoV-2 spike. CDR3 length: 14 amino acids. V trimming: 4 bases; J trimming: 1 base; junction bases outside the gene matches: 3. Germline loops: CDR1 LGHNA, CDR2 YNFKEQ. Broader study findings: Assessments of TCR breadth and depth may have underestimated the total T cell responses.

The chain carries TRBV4-2 and TRBJ1-1, with TRBD1 matching 7 bases. The TCR sequence derives from a person between 18 and 59 years old who received the Ad26.COV2.S COVID-19 vaccine or a placebo. The material was peripheral blood, obtained in a trial of Ad26.COV2.S vaccine versus placebo. CDR3 nucleotides: TGTGCCAGCAGCCGAGACAGGGCGAACACTGAAGCTTTCTTT. Encoded protein: CASSRDRANTEAFF.